This T cell receptor beta chain was identified during a study of cytomegalovirus exposure and HLA in healthy donors. The study's findings and limits: Previous analysis showed most TCR beta V segments were productive about 90% or about 30% of the time. It was likely that a cluster of highly shared sequence variants was a sequencing artifact. Several V segments, TRBV6-2 and TRBV6-3 among them, could not be told apart and were dropped.

Turning to this clone: Its antigen is not known.

The PCR used 60 Vbeta and 13 Jbeta primers. Sequencing was performed with immunoSEQ multiplex PCR; in TCRdb, only in-frame clones are kept and a portion is missing. The table includes roughly 130,000 clones, about 66% detected once. This CDR3 contains 17 residues. The trim removed 2 bases at V and 3 bases at J, leaving 3 bases unmatched. Germline CDR1 MDHEN, CDR2 SYDVKM. The sample comprised PBMCs. The chain recombines TRBV28 with TRBJ2-6, with TRBD1 matching 11 bases. The sequence was obtained from a man aged 30 to 45 in good health and CMV-seropositive. The CDR3 DNA reads as TGTGCCAGCAGTTTAGGACAGGGGGCGCGTGGGGCCAACGTCCTGACTTTC. Its translation: CASSLGQGARGANVLTF.